This T cell receptor beta chain emerged from a study of CD8 T cells in Susac syndrome. CD8+ and CD4+ T cells circulating in blood were sequenced for TCR beta. V was clipped by 6 bases and J by 2 bases, with 10 bases between them. The CDR3 loop spans 13 amino acids. When the RNA was reverse transcribed, random hexamers were used with an input of roughly 0.45 to 1 ug. By means of immunoSEQ multiplex PCR, TCR beta CDR3 spanning 54 Vbeta and 13 Jbeta underwent amplification. Using its own MiXCR run on the immunoSEQ multiplex PCR reads, TCRdb lists one record per CDR3 protein. This table holds under 200,000 distinct CDR3 sequences, more than 95% found once.

The rearrangement uses TRBV12-3 or TRBV12-4 and TRBJ2-5; tentative D call: TRBD2 (5 bases). The TCR comes from a human donor with Susac syndrome. Input material: CD4+ T cells from PBMCs. CDR3 sequence reads: CASSIRGQETQYF. The CDR3 DNA sequence: TGTGCCAGCAGCATTAGAGGGCAAGAGACCCAGTACTTC.